The 28 T cell receptor beta chains presented below share a single source sample, sequenced in a study of cytomegalovirus exposure and HLA in healthy donors. The method was immunoSEQ multiplex PCR; TCRdb's version includes in-frame clones alone and lacks a portion of them. This table has around 60,000 clones, 90% to 97% appearing once. The sample comprised PBMCs. The source is a woman aged 18 to 35 in good health and CMV-seronegative.

Concerning this clone: Other DNA sequences within the sample encode an identical CDR3. This sequence joins TRBV28 and TRBJ1-2, with D perhaps TRBD1 (5 bases). The germline V gene has CDR1 MDHEN and CDR2 SYDVKM. Trimming stripped 3 bases from V and 4 bases from J, with 6 bases between. The CDR3 has 12 amino acids. CDR3 sequence (DNA): TGTGCCAGCAGTTTGGGGGGCTATGGCTACACCTTC. Translated: CASSLGGYGYTF.

The count of this clone is one. The rearrangement uses TRBV28 and TRBJ1-5, with unresolved D. The CDR3 contains 16 residues. Trimming cost V 6 bases and J 2 bases, with 17 bases left between them. Germline V gives CDR1 MDHEN, CDR2 SYDVKM. CDR3 DNA: TGTGCCAGCAGACCCCGGAGGGTAGACCGCAATCAGCCCCAGCATTTT. It specifies CASRPRRVDRNQPQHF.

V is TRBV27 and J is TRBJ1-4; the match to TRBD1 covers 7 bases. The CDR3 has 17 amino acids. V was pared by 3 bases and J by 2 bases, with 9 bases of the junction left unmatched. Germline CDR1 and CDR2: MNHEY and SMNVEV (reference sequence). As DNA, the CDR3 is TGTGCCAGCAGTTTTTCCCGGGCACAGGGGACTAATGAAAAACTGTTTTTT. As protein: CASSFSRAQGTNEKLFF.

The J gene is TRBJ2-1, the V gene TRBV9; 8 bases agree with TRBD2. The J segment lost 0 bases and the V segment lost 4 bases, leaving 9 bases of the junction unmatched. The germline V gene has CDR1 SGDLS and CDR2 YYNGEE. This CDR3 region has 17 residues. This CDR3 reads CASSPRVAGSSYNEQFF. DNA for the CDR3: TGTGCCAGCAGCCCCCGGGTAGCGGGGAGCTCCTACAATGAGCAGTTCTTC.

The rearrangement links TRBV18 to TRBJ2-7; D remains ambiguous. Germline CDR1 KGHSH, CDR2 LQKENI. Trimming took 6 bases from V and 6 from J, leaving 15 bases between them. This CDR3 has 13 residues. CDR3 region: CASSRGDFTEQYF. The CDR3 coding sequence is TGTGCCAGCTCCCGAGGCGATTTCACCGAGCAGTACTTC.

The chain carries TRBV4-3 and TRBJ2-1; TRBD2 matches 15 bases. CDR1 and CDR2 from the germline V gene are LGHNA and YSLEER. The V and J ends lost 1 base and 1 base, in that order; junction bases with no gene match: 5. CDR3 length equals 19 residues. CDR3 residues: CASSQGTSGRAGSYNEQFF. The DNA for the CDR3 is TGCGCCAGCAGCCAAGGGACTAGCGGGAGGGCCGGATCCTACAATGAGCAGTTCTTC.

The rearrangement links TRBV7-8 to TRBJ1-4, with D maybe TRBD1 (5 bases). This CDR3 is built from 13 residues. The V end lost 5 bases, the J end lost 8 bases, and 12 bases lay between the germline ends. Germline V lookup: CDR1 SGHVS, CDR2 FQNEAQ. The CDR3 DNA reads as TGTGCCAGCAGCCCTGGACGGGGGGAAAAACTGTTTTTT. Translation: CASSPGRGEKLFF.

This chain connects TRBV10-3 to TRBJ1-2, with TRBD1 matching over 8 bases. The germline gives CDR1 ENHRY, CDR2 SYGVKD. Trimming removed 6 bases from V and 0 bases from J; junction bases left unmatched: 6. The CDR3 is 15 amino acids. CDR3 loop: CAIRWGTGTNYGYTF. Written as DNA, the CDR3 is TGTGCCATCAGATGGGGGACAGGCACTAACTATGGCTACACCTTC.

The chain combines TRBV27 with TRBJ2-5; D is perhaps TRBD2 (5 bases). The V end was cut by 6 bases, the J end by 1 base, with 12 bases between. CDR1 and CDR2 (germline): MNHEY, SMNVEV (reference sequence). This CDR3 comprises 14 residues. CDR3: CASRARGAQETQYF. In DNA, the CDR3 is TGTGCCAGCAGGGCCCGGGGAGCCCAAGAGACCCAGTACTTC.

The gene calls are TRBV28 and TRBJ2-7; 9 nucleotides align to TRBD2. Germline loops: CDR1 MDHEN, CDR2 SYDVKM. CDR3 length: 18 residues. After removal of 5 bases from V and 2 bases from J, the junction contained 16 bases not matched to a gene. The CDR3: CASSLPSGSGRPAYEQYF. As DNA, the CDR3 is TGTGCCAGCAGTCTCCCTTCCGGGAGCGGGAGGCCAGCCTACGAGCAGTACTTC.

This chain links TRBV28 with TRBJ2-7, with 11 nucleotides matching TRBD2. The CDR3 runs to 15 residues. V dropped 4 bases and J dropped 3; count of bases not matched to a gene: 5. Per germline, CDR1 MDHEN and CDR2 SYDVKM. The CDR3 bases are TGTGCCAGCAGTTCCCCGGGACTAGCGGACTACGAGCAGTACTTC. Protein product: CASSSPGLADYEQYF.

The rearrangement uses TRBV4-3 and TRBJ2-3; TRBD2 agrees at 7 bases. The junction had 6 bases not matched to a gene; V was cut back by 0 bases and J by 0 bases. The germline gives CDR1 LGHNA, CDR2 YSLEER. CDR3 length: 17 residues. The CDR3 loop reads CASSQDWRGTSTDTQYF. The DNA of the CDR3 is TGCGCCAGCAGCCAAGATTGGCGGGGGACCAGCACAGATACGCAGTATTTT.

The rearrangement uses TRBV30 and TRBJ2-2, with a weak D call TRBD2 (6 bases). This CDR3 comprises 15 residues. Deletions cut 5 bases from V and 2 bases from J, with 15 bases between. Per germline, CDR1 GTSNPN and CDR2 SVGIG (reference sequence). The chain's CDR3 is CAWARRDSNTGELFF. CDR3 sequence (DNA): TGTGCCTGGGCCCGCCGGGACTCTAACACCGGGGAGCTGTTTTTT.

The chain joins TRBV11-2 to TRBJ2-2, with D unresolved. This CDR3 has 14 amino acids. Germline-derived CDR1 and CDR2 are SGHAT and FQNNGV. Trimming pared 1 base from V and 6 bases from J, leaving 9 bases between. As DNA, the CDR3 is TGTGCCAGCAGCTTAGCCCCGGCGGCCGGGGAGCTGTTTTTT. It translates to CASSLAPAAGELFF.

The chain joins TRBV27 to TRBJ2-7; 16 bases map to TRBD2. Germline lookup yields CDR1 MNHEY and CDR2 SMNVEV (reference sequence). This CDR3 contains 14 residues. V lost 5 bases, J lost 11 bases, and 6 bases stayed unmatched. The CDR3 nucleotides read TGTGCCAGCAGTCCCGGGACTAGCGGGAGGGTGGAGTACTTC. Translated: CASSPGTSGRVEYF.

This chain uses TRBV18 with TRBJ2-6; D might be TRBD2 (5 bases). The CDR3 covers 16 residues. From germline, CDR1 is KGHSH and CDR2 LQKENI. The ends were cut back, 6 bases at V and 0 bases at J, with 12 bases in the middle. The CDR3 here is CASSLLAGSGANVLTF. CDR3 nucleotide sequence: TGTGCCAGCTCCCTGCTCGCGGGCTCTGGGGCCAACGTCCTGACTTTC.

The J gene is TRBJ2-5, the V gene TRBV18; D possibly corresponds to TRBD1 (6 bases). This CDR3 is 14 amino acids long. Germline-derived CDR1 and CDR2 are KGHSH and LQKENI. Trimming pared 3 bases from V and 2 bases from J, leaving 10 bases between. CDR3 amino acids: CASSPDRKQETQYF. DNA for the CDR3: TGTGCCAGCTCACCGGACAGAAAACAAGAGACCCAGTACTTC.

This clone has just one count. The chain uses TRBV7-9 and TRBJ1-1, with 8 bases lining up with TRBD1. Germline trimming cut 7 bases from V and 3 bases from J; bases unmatched to any gene: 7. The CDR3 is 14 amino acids. Germline V gene lookup returns CDR1 SEHNR and CDR2 FQNEAQ (reference sequence). The CDR3: CASTGTGGYTEAFF. The CDR3 nucleotides are TGTGCCAGCACCGGAACAGGGGGTTACACTGAAGCTTTCTTT.

The J gene is TRBJ1-5, the V gene TRBV4-1; 10 bases agree with TRBD1. Germline V gene sequence: CDR1 MGHRA, CDR2 YSYEKL. The V segment lost 3 bases and the J segment 0 bases; nucleotides outside the gene matches: 14. The CDR3 spans 20 residues. The CDR3 DNA follows: TGCGCCAGCAGCCATGGGCCCAGGGACAGGGGACCTTATAGCAATCAGCCCCAGCATTTT. It translates to CASSHGPRDRGPYSNQPQHF.

The sample holds one count of this clone. The chain is built from TRBV19 and TRBJ1-3; 9 bases agree with TRBD1. The CDR3 is made up of 17 amino acids. J gave up 4 bases and V 7 bases, and 14 bases lay outside the gene matches. In germline, CDR1 is LNHDA, CDR2 SQIVND (reference sequence). CDR3 loop: CASTSFGGQGAGNTIYF. CDR3 in DNA: TGTGCCAGTACCTCATTTGGGGGACAGGGCGCCGGAAACACCATATATTTT. Drawing the rest from reference TRBV19 and TRBJ1-3, the complete variable domain is DGGITQSPKYLFRKEGQNVTLSCEQNLNHDAMYWYRQDPGQGLRLIYYSQIVNDFQKGDIAEGYSVSREKKESFPLTVTSAQKNPTAFYLCASTSFGGQGAGNTIYFGEGSWLTVV.

The rearrangement joins TRBV21-1 to TRBJ1-5; the listed D gene, TRBD1, was not tested against the DNA. TRBV21-1 is a documented pseudogene. CDR3 length: 18 residues. The CDR3 sequence is CASTEKGGQPNSNQPQHF. DNA of the CDR3: TGTGCCAGCACCGAAAAGGGGGGACAGCCTAATAGCAATCAGCCCCAGCATTTT.

This clone was picked up one time. This chain uses TRBV7-9 with TRBJ1-5; D is undetermined. Trimming took 0 bases from V and 7 from J, leaving 4 bases between them. Per the germline V gene, CDR1 is SEHNR and CDR2 is FQNEAQ (reference sequence). The CDR3 extends over 12 amino acids. CDR3 nucleotide sequence: TGTGCCAGCAGCTTAGCGGCACAGCCCCAGCATTTT. Protein sequence: CASSLAAQPQHF. Drawing the rest from reference TRBV7-9 and TRBJ1-5, the complete variable domain is DTGVSQNPRHKITKRGQNVTFRCDPISEHNRLYWYRQTLGQGPEFLTYFQNEAQLEKSRLLSDRFSAERPKGSFSTLEIQRTEQGDSAMYLCASSLAAQPQHFGDGTRLSIL.

The chain has TRBV28 and TRBJ1-2; 10 bases map to TRBD1. Germline assignment: CDR1 MDHEN and CDR2 SYDVKM. The V segment lost 6 bases and the J segment 7 bases; nucleotides outside the gene matches: 14. The CDR3 has 16 residues. CDR3 protein: CASSSGTGAAVGGYTF. Here the CDR3 DNA reads TGTGCCAGCAGCTCCGGGACAGGGGCCGCCGTGGGTGGCTACACCTTC.

J is TRBJ2-7 and V is TRBV13, with TRBD1 matching 9 bases. Germline V gene data show CDR1 as PRHDT and CDR2 as FYEKMQ (reference sequence). V lost 5 bases to trimming and J lost 6 bases; unmatched junction nucleotides: 8. The CDR3 consists of 14 residues. CDR3 nucleotide sequence: TGTGCCAGCAGCACACAGGGGGCGCGCGGCGAGCAGTACTTC. This translates into CASSTQGARGEQYF.

The chain employs TRBV6-4 and TRBJ2-1; 7 positions agree with TRBD2. From germline, CDR1 is MRHNA and CDR2 SNTAGT. Unmatched junction bases numbered 6, after V lost 3 bases and J lost 4 bases. This CDR3 contains 15 residues. The CDR3 DNA is TGTGCCAGCAGTGAGGGGGGGGGTCGGTACAATGAGCAGTTCTTC. Encoded protein: CASSEGGGRYNEQFF.

This clone was observed once. The chain carries TRBV4-3 and TRBJ1-4, with 8 nucleotides matching TRBD1. The V segment lost 0 bases and the J segment 8 bases; nucleotides outside the gene matches: 8. Per the germline V gene, CDR1 is LGHNA and CDR2 is YSLEER. This CDR3 contains 16 residues. CDR3 loop: CASSQEQWTGWEKLFF. CDR3 DNA sequence: TGCGCCAGCAGCCAAGAACAATGGACAGGGTGGGAAAAACTGTTTTTT.

The chain is built from TRBV10-1 and TRBJ2-2; no clear D. Trimming cost V 0 bases and J 0 bases, with 8 bases left between them. The CDR3 extends over 16 amino acids. Germline loops: CDR1 WNHNN, CDR2 SYGVQD (reference sequence). CDR3 in amino acids: CASSESVRTNTGELFF. In nucleotides, the CDR3 is TGCGCCAGCAGTGAGTCGGTCAGGACGAACACCGGGGAGCTGTTTTTT.

The chain is built from TRBV2 and TRBJ1-4; TRBD1 aligns across 8 bases. V trimming: 1 base; J trimming: 6 bases; junction bases outside the gene matches: 4. Germline V gene sequence: CDR1 SNHLY, CDR2 FYNNEI. This CDR3 comprises 15 residues. The CDR3: CASSEGTGWDEKLFF. The CDR3 nucleotides read TGTGCCAGCAGTGAAGGGACAGGGTGGGATGAAAAACTGTTTTTT.